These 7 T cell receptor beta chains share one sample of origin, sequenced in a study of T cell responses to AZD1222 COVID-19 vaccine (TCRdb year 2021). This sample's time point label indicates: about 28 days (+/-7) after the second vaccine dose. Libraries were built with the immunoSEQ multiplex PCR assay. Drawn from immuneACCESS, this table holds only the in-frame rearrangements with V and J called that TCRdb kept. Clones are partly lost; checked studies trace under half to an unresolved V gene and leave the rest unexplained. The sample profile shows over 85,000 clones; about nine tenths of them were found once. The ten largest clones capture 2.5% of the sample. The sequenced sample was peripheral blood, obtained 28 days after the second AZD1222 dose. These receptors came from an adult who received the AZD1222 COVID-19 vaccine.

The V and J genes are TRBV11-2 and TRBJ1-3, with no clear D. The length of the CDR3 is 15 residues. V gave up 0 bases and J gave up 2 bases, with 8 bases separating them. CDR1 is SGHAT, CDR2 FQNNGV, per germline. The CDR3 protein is CASSLDRVTGNTIYF. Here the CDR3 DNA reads TGTGCCAGCAGCTTAGACCGTGTTACTGGAAACACCATATATTTT.

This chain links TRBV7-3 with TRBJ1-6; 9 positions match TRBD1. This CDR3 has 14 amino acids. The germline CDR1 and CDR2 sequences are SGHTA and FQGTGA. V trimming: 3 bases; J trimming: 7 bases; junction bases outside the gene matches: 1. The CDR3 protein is CASSFGQGNSPLHF. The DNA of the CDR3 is TGTGCCAGCAGCTTCGGACAGGGGAATTCACCCCTCCACTTT.

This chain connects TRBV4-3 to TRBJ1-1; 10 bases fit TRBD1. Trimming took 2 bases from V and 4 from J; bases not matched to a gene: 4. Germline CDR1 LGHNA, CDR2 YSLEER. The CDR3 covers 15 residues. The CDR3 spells CASSQSGTGATEAFF. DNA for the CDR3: TGCGCCAGCAGCCAATCCGGGACAGGGGCCACTGAAGCTTTCTTT.

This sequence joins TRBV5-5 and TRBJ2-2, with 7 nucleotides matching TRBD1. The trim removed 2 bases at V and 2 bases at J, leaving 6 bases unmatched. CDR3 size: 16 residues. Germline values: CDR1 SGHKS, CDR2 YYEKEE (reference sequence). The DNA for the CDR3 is TGTGCCAGCAGCTTATCCGGGACAGTTAACACCGGGGAGCTGTTTTTT. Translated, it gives CASSLSGTVNTGELFF.

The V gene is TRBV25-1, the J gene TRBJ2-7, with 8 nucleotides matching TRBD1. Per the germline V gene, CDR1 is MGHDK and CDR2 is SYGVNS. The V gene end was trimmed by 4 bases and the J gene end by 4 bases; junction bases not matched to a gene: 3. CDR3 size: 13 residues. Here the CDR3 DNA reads TGTGCCAGCAGTGGGACAGGGTTATACGAGCAGTACTTC. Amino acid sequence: CASSGTGLYEQYF.

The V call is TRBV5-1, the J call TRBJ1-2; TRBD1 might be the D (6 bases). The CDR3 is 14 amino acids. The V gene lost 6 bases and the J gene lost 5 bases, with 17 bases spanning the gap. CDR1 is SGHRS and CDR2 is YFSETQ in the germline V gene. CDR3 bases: TGCGCCAGCAACACCGGACAGACGGGATATGGCTACACCTTC. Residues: CASNTGQTGYGYTF.

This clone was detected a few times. Here the CDR3 reads CASRTGAGTEAFF. The CDR3 DNA reads as TGTGCCAGCAGGACAGGGGCGGGGACTGAAGCTTTCTTT. This chain joins TRBV27 and TRBJ1-1; 8 nucleotides match TRBD1. The CDR3 spans 13 residues. CDR1 MNHEY and CDR2 SMNVEV come from the germline V gene (reference sequence). V gave up 6 bases and J gave up 5 bases; unmatched junction bases: 5.